The T cell receptor beta chain described here comes from a study of cytomegalovirus exposure and HLA in healthy donors. The repertoire was sequenced with immunoSEQ multiplex PCR; TCRdb's copy has only in-frame clones and lacks some. The top ten hold around 1.1% of the sample, which has under 250,000 clones, over 80% seen once. The donors were in the approximately 130-subject validation cohort; that cohort was separate from the roughly 680-subject first cohort. The CDR3 contains 16 residues. Germline V gene lookup returns CDR1 SGHAT and CDR2 FQNNGV. V was shortened by 4 bases and J by 10 bases, with 23 bases between the two germline ends.

The rearrangement uses TRBV11-2 and TRBJ2-1; D possibly corresponds to TRBD2 (6 bases). This sequence was found in a woman under 30 in good health and CMV-seronegative. The specimen sequenced was PBMCs. For the CDR3, the DNA is TGTGCCAGCAGCTCCAACGGTCCGGGAGCCGTTGAAGAGCAGTTCTTC. Amino acids: CASSSNGPGAVEEQFF.